The 26 T cell receptor beta chains in this list originate from one sample, sequenced in a study of blood T cell repertoires in COVID-19. TCRdb keeps only in-frame clones here, not all; method: immunoSEQ multiplex PCR. The sample lists about 280,000 clones, around 90% seen once, with about 5.7% in the top ten. Sequenced: PBMCs or T cells enriched from blood (not recorded which). The receptors here all came from a woman between 40 and 55 years old who had recovered from COVID-19.

This clone has a handful of counts. The chain is built from TRBV28 and TRBJ1-5, with 7 bases that match TRBD1. The CDR3 is made up of 15 amino acids. J lost 7 bases, V lost 2 bases, and 8 bases had no gene match. Germline assignment: CDR1 MDHEN and CDR2 SYDVKM. In DNA, the CDR3 is TGTGCCAGCAGTTTACTTACAGGGGCAGGGCAGCCCCAGCATTTT. Protein: CASSLLTGAGQPQHF.

The chain has TRBV28 and TRBJ1-5, with D perhaps matching TRBD1 (5 bases). Germline CDR1 reads MDHEN; CDR2 reads SYDVKM. Trimming removed 7 bases at V and 1 base at J, with 14 bases between. The CDR3 has 15 residues. Here the CDR3 reads CASKEGRASNQPQHF. For the CDR3, the DNA is TGTGCCAGCAAAGAAGGCAGGGCAAGCAATCAGCCCCAGCATTTT.

This clone has a single count. The chain combines TRBV2 with TRBJ2-3; 15 positions agree with TRBD2. The CDR3 runs to 14 residues. The J segment lost 14 bases and the V segment lost 6 bases, leaving 9 bases of the junction unmatched. Germline V gives CDR1 SNHLY, CDR2 FYNNEI. CDR3 nucleotides: TGTGCCAGCAGGCGGACTAGCGGGAGGGCTTTGGGGTATTTT. It encodes CASRRTSGRALGYF.

V and J are TRBV10-3 and TRBJ2-3; TRBD2 matches 10 bases. The germline V gene encodes CDR1 ENHRY and CDR2 SYGVKD. V lost 6 bases to trimming and J lost 1 base; unmatched junction nucleotides: 4. The CDR3 covers 15 residues. DNA of the CDR3: TGTGCCATCAGGTCCGGGACTAGCGGCACAGATACGCAGTATTTT. Its translation is CAIRSGTSGTDTQYF.

The chain employs TRBV3-1 (or the pseudogene TRBV3-2) and TRBJ2-4, with TRBD1 matching 7 bases. CDR1 is LGHDT and CDR2 is YNNKEL in the germline V gene (reference sequence). This CDR3 is built from 16 residues. The V and J ends lost 1 base and 5 bases, in that order; junction bases with no gene match: 8. The chain's CDR3 is CASSQASPGTENIQYF. CDR3 in DNA: TGTGCCAGCAGCCAAGCATCCCCCGGGACAGAAAACATTCAGTACTTC.

J is TRBJ2-7 and V is TRBV20-1; 7 bases are shared with TRBD2. CDR3 length equals 16 residues. Germline V CDR1 and CDR2: DFQATT, SNEGSKA (reference sequence). Trimming cost V 3 bases and J 6 bases; bases outside gene matches: 17. CDR3 loop: CSASPGGWEGDGEQYF. The CDR3 DNA reads TGCAGTGCTAGTCCCGGGGGGTGGGAGGGAGATGGCGAGCAGTACTTC.

The J gene is TRBJ2-7, the V gene TRBV7-2; a possible D gene is TRBD2 (5 bases). Deletions cut 5 bases from V and 2 bases from J, with 16 bases between. Germline V gives CDR1 SGHTA, CDR2 FQGNSA. This CDR3 contains 15 residues. CDR3 DNA: TGTGCCAGCAGCCCAAAGGGAGCTGTCACCTACGAGCAGTACTTC. Its protein product is CASSPKGAVTYEQYF.

The chain links TRBV10-3 to TRBJ2-1; 8 nucleotides agree with TRBD2. Looked up from germline, CDR1 is ENHRY and CDR2 is SYGVKD. Trimming took 6 bases from V and 4 from J; bases not matched to a gene: 5. The CDR3 sequence is 14 residues long. CDR3 residues: CAISGREEYNEQFF. As DNA, the CDR3 is TGTGCCATCAGCGGGCGGGAGGAATACAATGAGCAGTTCTTC.

The chain uses TRBV10-3 and TRBJ1-6, with 7 bases matching TRBD1. Looked up from germline, CDR1 is ENHRY and CDR2 is SYGVKD. The CDR3 length is 15 residues. V was pared by 0 bases and J by 9 bases, with 5 bases of the junction left unmatched. The CDR3 DNA sequence: TGTGCCATCAGTGAGTCTGAGGGGGCGATTTCACCCCTCCACTTT. It encodes CAISESEGAISPLHF.

This clone was seen only once. The chain couples TRBV5-1 to TRBJ2-1; TRBD2 matches 8 bases. The V gene end was trimmed by 4 bases and the J gene end by 1 base; junction bases not matched to a gene: 13. The CDR3 is 18 amino acids. Germline CDR1 is SGHRS and CDR2 is YFSETQ. As DNA, the CDR3 is TGCGCCAGCAGCCCCCCAAGGGGCGGGAGGCCTTCCTACAATGAGCAGTTCTTC. This gives the protein CASSPPRGGRPSYNEQFF.

J is TRBJ2-3 and V is TRBV27; 14 bases agree with TRBD2. CDR3 length equals 18 residues. Trimming cost V 4 bases and J 0 bases; bases outside gene matches: 6. In germline, CDR1 is MNHEY, CDR2 SMNVEV (reference sequence). DNA of the CDR3: TGTGCCAGCAGTTCGGGACTAGCGGGAGTAGGCAGCACAGATACGCAGTATTTT. This translates into CASSSGLAGVGSTDTQYF.

The rearrangement links TRBV18 to TRBJ2-4, with 8 bases lining up with TRBD2. V lost 4 bases, J lost 14 bases, and 10 bases stayed unmatched. This CDR3 contains 13 residues. CDR1 KGHSH and CDR2 LQKENI come from the germline V gene. The CDR3 sequence: CASSLGNAGGEYF. The CDR3, as DNA: TGTGCCAGCTCACTGGGGAACGCGGGGGGAGAGTACTTC.

The chain uses TRBV29-1 and TRBJ2-7; 10 positions match TRBD1. The junction had 3 bases not matched to a gene; V was cut back by 6 bases and J by 1 base. This CDR3 is built from 13 residues. CDR1 and CDR2 from the germline V gene are SQVTM and ANQGSEA. The CDR3 region has the DNA TGCAGCGTGCCGGGACAGGGGTCCTACGAGCAGTACTTC. Protein sequence: CSVPGQGSYEQYF.

The CDR3 is CASSIQGKNSPLHF. CDR3 nucleotide sequence: TGTGCCAGTAGTATTCAGGGGAAGAATTCACCCCTCCACTTT. The rearrangement links TRBV19 to TRBJ1-6; perhaps TRBD1 as D (6 bases). The CDR3 sequence is 14 residues long. Trimming stripped 3 bases from V and 7 bases from J, with 10 bases between. Germline V CDR1 and CDR2: LNHDA, SQIVND (reference sequence).

The chain couples TRBV10-3 to TRBJ1-5, with TRBD1 matching 7 bases. The CDR3 covers 14 residues. Trimming at V came to 6 bases and at J to 1 base, leaving 3 bases not matched to a gene. CDR1 and CDR2 (germline): ENHRY, SYGVKD. CDR3 DNA sequence: TGTGCCATCAGCCCGGGACAGAGCAATCAGCCCCAGCATTTT. Amino acids: CAISPGQSNQPQHF.

This rearrangement joins TRBV28 to TRBJ1-2; 11 positions agree with TRBD1. The CDR3 runs to 16 residues. Germline CDR1 reads MDHEN; CDR2 reads SYDVKM. The V and J ends lost 2 bases and 2 bases, in that order; junction bases with no gene match: 4. The CDR3 nucleotides read TGTGCCAGCAGTTTAGGGACAGGGGGACTAAACTATGGCTACACCTTC. Translated: CASSLGTGGLNYGYTF.

In DNA, the CDR3 is TGTGCCAGCAGTTCGCATCGAGAGTCCAATGATGAAAAACTGTTTTTT. Its translation is CASSSHRESNDEKLFF. This rearrangement joins TRBV28 to TRBJ1-4; D gene ambiguous. The germline V gene has CDR1 MDHEN and CDR2 SYDVKM. V gave up 4 bases and J gave up 6 bases, with 18 bases separating them. This CDR3 spans 16 amino acids. Using reference TRBV28 and TRBJ1-4 for the parts outside the CDR3, the full variable domain is DVKVTQSSRYLVKRTGEKVFLECVQDMDHENMFWYRQDPGLGLRLIYFSYDVKMKEKGDIPEGYSVSREKKERFSLILESASTNQTSMYLCASSSHRESNDEKLFFGSGTQLSVL.

This clone was seen just once. V usage is TRBV6-6 and J usage is TRBJ2-2; 12 nucleotides agree with TRBD2. The CDR3 is 16 amino acids. Germline assignment: CDR1 MNHNY and CDR2 SVGAGI (reference sequence). V dropped 6 bases and J dropped 3; count of bases not matched to a gene: 5. The CDR3 region is CASSTGLAGYTGELFF. As DNA, the CDR3 is TGTGCCAGCAGCACCGGACTAGCGGGGTACACCGGGGAGCTGTTTTTT.

The V and J genes are TRBV29-1 and TRBJ1-1; TRBD1 might be the D (6 bases). The CDR3 is made up of 13 amino acids. In germline, CDR1 is SQVTM, CDR2 ANQGSEA. The V and J ends lost 7 bases and 3 bases respectively, with 15 bases between them. CDR3 amino acids: CSAQGFRDTEAFF. Here the CDR3 DNA reads TGCAGCGCACAGGGATTTCGGGACACTGAAGCTTTCTTT. The full variable domain, its missing parts supplied by reference TRBV29-1 and TRBJ1-1, is SAVISQKPSRDICQRGTSLTIQCQVDSQVTMMFWYRQQPGQSLTLIATANQGSEATYESGFVIDKFPISRPNLTFSTLTVSNMSPEDSSIYLCSAQGFRDTEAFFGQGTRLTVV.

The table lists this clone with a few counts. CDR3 amino acids: CASSPYARDTMTYEQYF. The DNA for the CDR3 is TGTGCCAGCTCACCCTATGCCCGGGACACAATGACCTACGAGCAGTACTTC. This chain uses TRBV18 with TRBJ2-7; TRBD1 is a possible D gene (6 bases). Trimming pared 3 bases from V and 2 bases from J, leaving 20 bases between. Germline V gene lookup returns CDR1 KGHSH and CDR2 LQKENI. This CDR3 is 17 amino acids long.

V and J are TRBV29-1 and TRBJ1-2; 9 positions match TRBD1. This CDR3 is built from 12 residues. Losses at the gene ends were 7 bases for V and 8 bases for J; bases not matched to a gene: 8. Germline V gene data show CDR1 as SQVTM and CDR2 as ANQGSEA. This chain's CDR3 is CSARRDRAGYTF. CDR3 nucleotide sequence: TGCAGCGCCCGGAGGGACAGGGCCGGCTACACCTTC.

The chain employs TRBV7-8 and TRBJ1-2; tentative D call: TRBD1 (5 bases). V gave up 5 bases and J gave up 8 bases, with 15 bases separating them. Germline CDR1 and CDR2: SGHVS and FQNEAQ. CDR3 length equals 13 residues. As DNA, the CDR3 is TGTGCCAGCAGCAAGGACACGGAGTTGGGCTACACCTTC. Translating gives CASSKDTELGYTF.

The count of this clone is one. CDR3 DNA sequence: TGTGCCAGCAGTTTTTGGACTCAAACCGGGGAGCTGTTTTTT. Translation: CASSFWTQTGELFF. This chain connects TRBV27 to TRBJ2-2; TRBD2 might be the D (5 bases). Trimming cost V 3 bases and J 5 bases, with 10 bases left between them. The CDR3 is 14 residues long. Per the germline V gene, CDR1 is MNHEY and CDR2 is SMNVEV (reference sequence).

This chain connects TRBV6-2 or TRBV6-3 to TRBJ2-7, with 9 bases fitting TRBD1. This CDR3 spans 14 amino acids. Trimming at V came to 4 bases and at J to 6 bases, leaving 7 bases not matched to a gene. The germline V gene encodes CDR1 MNHEY and CDR2 SVGEGT. The CDR3 nucleotides are TGTGCCAGCAGTTGGGGGGACAGGGATACCGAGCAGTACTTC. It specifies CASSWGDRDTEQYF.

This chain links TRBV19 with TRBJ1-5; TRBD1 agrees at 8 bases. CDR1 LNHDA and CDR2 SQIVND come from the germline V gene (reference sequence). The CDR3 contains 13 residues. Trimming cost V 7 bases and J 7 bases; bases outside gene matches: 6. The CDR3 reads CASTGTGRQPQHF. Written as DNA, the CDR3 is TGTGCCAGTACCGGGACAGGTAGACAGCCCCAGCATTTT.

The gene calls are TRBV3-1 (or the pseudogene TRBV3-2) and TRBJ1-1; the D is unclear. Trimming cost V 1 base and J 5 bases, with 11 bases left between them. The germline V gene has CDR1 LGHDT and CDR2 YNNKEL (reference sequence). The CDR3 totals 14 residues. CDR3 nucleotide sequence: TGTGCCAGCAGCCAAGCAGGCTACTCAACTGAAGCTTTCTTT. Its translation: CASSQAGYSTEAFF.